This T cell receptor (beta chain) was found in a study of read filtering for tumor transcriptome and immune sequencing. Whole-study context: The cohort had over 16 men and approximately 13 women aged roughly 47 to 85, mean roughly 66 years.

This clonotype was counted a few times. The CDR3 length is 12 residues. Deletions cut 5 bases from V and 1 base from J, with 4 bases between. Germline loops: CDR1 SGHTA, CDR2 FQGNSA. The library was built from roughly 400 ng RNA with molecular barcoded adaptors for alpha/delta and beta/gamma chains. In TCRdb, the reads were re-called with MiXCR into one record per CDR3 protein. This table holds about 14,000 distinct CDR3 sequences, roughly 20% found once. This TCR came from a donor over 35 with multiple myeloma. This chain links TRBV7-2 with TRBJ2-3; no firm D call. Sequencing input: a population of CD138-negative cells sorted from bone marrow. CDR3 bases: TGTGCCAGCAGCAAACGCACAGATACGCAGTATTTT. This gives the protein CASSKRTDTQYF.